Here is one TCR beta chain with its context. Sequencing was performed with immunoSEQ multiplex PCR; in TCRdb, only in-frame clones are kept and a portion is missing. The sample contains 120,000 to 150,000 clones, 80% to 90% of which appear only once. The sample is drawn from a study of blood T cell repertoires in COVID-19. Sequencing was performed on peripheral blood. The clonotype was recovered from a middle-aged woman with acute or convalescent COVID-19.

The CDR3 bases are TGTGCCTGGAGCGGACAGGGGAGCTCCTATAATTCACCCCTCCACTTT. As protein: CAWSGQGSSYNSPLHF. V is TRBV30 and J is TRBJ1-6; 9 nucleotides match TRBD1. The CDR3 runs 16 residues. Germline CDR1 and CDR2: GTSNPN and SVGIG (reference sequence). V trimming: 3 bases; J trimming: 0 bases; junction bases outside the gene matches: 3.